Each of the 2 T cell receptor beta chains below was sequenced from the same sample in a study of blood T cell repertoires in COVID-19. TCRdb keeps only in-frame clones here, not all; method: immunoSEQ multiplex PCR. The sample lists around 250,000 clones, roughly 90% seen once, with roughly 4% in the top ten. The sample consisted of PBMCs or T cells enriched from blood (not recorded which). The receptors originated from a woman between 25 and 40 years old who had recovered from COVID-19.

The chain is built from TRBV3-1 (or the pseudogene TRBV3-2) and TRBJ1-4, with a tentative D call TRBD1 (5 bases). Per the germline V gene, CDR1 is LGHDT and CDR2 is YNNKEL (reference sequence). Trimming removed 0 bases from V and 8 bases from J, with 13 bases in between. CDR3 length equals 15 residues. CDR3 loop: CASSQDPGRDEKLFF. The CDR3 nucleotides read TGTGCCAGCAGCCAAGATCCAGGGAGGGACGAAAAACTGTTTTTT.

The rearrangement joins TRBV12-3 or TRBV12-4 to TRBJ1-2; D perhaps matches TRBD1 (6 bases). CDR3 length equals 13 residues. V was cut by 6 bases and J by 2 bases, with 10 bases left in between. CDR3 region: CASRRTENYGYTF. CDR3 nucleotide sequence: TGTGCCAGCAGAAGGACAGAGAACTATGGCTACACCTTC.